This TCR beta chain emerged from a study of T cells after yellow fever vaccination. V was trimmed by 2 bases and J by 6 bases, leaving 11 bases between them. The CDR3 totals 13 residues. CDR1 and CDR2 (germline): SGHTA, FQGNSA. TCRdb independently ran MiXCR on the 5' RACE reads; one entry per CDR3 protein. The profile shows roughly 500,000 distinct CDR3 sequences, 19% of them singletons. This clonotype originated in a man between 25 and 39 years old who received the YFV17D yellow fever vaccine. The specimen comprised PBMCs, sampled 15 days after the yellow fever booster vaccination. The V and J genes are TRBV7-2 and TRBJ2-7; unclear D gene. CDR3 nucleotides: TGTGCCAGCAGCTTATCTGAGGTCTCCGAGCAGTACTTC. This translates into CASSLSEVSEQYF.